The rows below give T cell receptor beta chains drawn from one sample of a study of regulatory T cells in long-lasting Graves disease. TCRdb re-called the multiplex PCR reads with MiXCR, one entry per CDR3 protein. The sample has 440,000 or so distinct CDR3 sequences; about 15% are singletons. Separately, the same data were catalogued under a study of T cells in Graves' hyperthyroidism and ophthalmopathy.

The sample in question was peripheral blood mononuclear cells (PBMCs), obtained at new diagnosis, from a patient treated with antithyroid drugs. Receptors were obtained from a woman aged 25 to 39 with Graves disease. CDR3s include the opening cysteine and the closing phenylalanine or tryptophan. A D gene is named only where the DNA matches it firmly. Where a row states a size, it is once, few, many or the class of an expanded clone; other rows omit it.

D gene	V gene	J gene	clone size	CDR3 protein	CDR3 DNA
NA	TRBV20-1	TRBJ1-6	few	CSARDSDEAYNSPLHF	TGCAGTGCTAGAGACTCAGACGAGGCTTATAATTCACCCCTCCACTTT
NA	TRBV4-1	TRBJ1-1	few	CASKAQGENTEAFF	TGCGCCAGCAAAGCTCAAGGAGAGAACACTGAAGCTTTCTTT
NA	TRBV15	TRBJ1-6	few	CATSRTRGNSPLHF	TGTGCCACCAGCAGAACCCGGGGCAATTCACCCCTCCACTTT
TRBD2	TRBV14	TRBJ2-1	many	CASSQAGLAALNEQFF	TGTGCCAGCAGCCAAGCCGGACTAGCGGCCCTCAATGAGCAGTTCTTC
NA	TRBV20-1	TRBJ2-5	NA	CSARPPGAYQETQYF	TGCAGTGCTAGGCCCCCCGGGGCCTACCAAGAGACCCAGTACTTC
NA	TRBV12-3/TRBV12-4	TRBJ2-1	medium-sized	CASSLGVAGYNEQFF	TGTGCCAGCAGTTTAGGAGTAGCAGGGTACAATGAGCAGTTCTTC
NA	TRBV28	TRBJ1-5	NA	CASSKSQGAQPQHF	TGTGCCAGCAGTAAATCCCAGGGAGCTCAGCCCCAGCATTTT
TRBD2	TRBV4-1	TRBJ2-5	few	CASSQDGRGRETQYF	TGCGCCAGCAGCCAAGACGGGAGGGGACGGGAGACCCAGTACTTC
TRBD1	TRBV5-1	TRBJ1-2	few	CASSWRTGEYGYTF	TGCGCCAGCAGCTGGAGGACAGGGGAGTATGGCTACACCTTC
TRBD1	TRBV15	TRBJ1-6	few	CATSIFGQGNSPLHF	TGTGCCACCAGCATCTTCGGACAGGGTAATTCACCCCTCCACTTT
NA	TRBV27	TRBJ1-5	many	CASKEGTGYQPQHF	TGTGCCAGCAAAGAAGGGACGGGCTATCAGCCCCAGCATTTT
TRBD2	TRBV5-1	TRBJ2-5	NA	CASSFTGGQETQYF	TGCGCCAGCAGCTTCACGGGAGGGCAAGAGACCCAGTACTTC
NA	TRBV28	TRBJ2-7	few	CASRGDTYEQYF	TGTGCCAGCAGAGGGGACACCTACGAGCAGTACTTC
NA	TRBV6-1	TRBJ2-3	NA	CASTRRARSTDTQYF	TGTGCCAGCACGCGGCGGGCGAGAAGCACAGATACGCAGTATTTT
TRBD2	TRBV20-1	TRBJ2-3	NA	CSARDSTSPLVGTDTQYF	TGCAGTGCTAGAGATTCGACTAGCCCACTAGTAGGCACAGATACGCAGTATTTT
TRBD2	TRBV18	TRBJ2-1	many	CASSPPGTSGTNEQFF	TGTGCCAGCTCACCACCTGGGACTAGCGGGACCAATGAGCAGTTCTTC
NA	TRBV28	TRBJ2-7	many	CASSRRTTYEQYF	TGTGCCAGCAGTCGCCGGACTACCTACGAGCAGTACTTC
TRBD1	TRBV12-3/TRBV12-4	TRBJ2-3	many	CASPTPGTGPRIATTDTQYF	TGTGCCAGCCCCACACCAGGGACAGGGCCACGCATTGCCACGACAGATACGCAGTATTTT
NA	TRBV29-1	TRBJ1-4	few	CSVGPDTTNEKLFF	TGCAGCGTTGGGCCAGACACAACTAATGAAAAACTGTTTTTT
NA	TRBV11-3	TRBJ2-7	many	CASSSSRGPYEQYF	TGTGCCAGCAGCTCTTCCAGGGGTCCCTACGAGCAGTACTTC
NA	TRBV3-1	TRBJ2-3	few	CASGGGLSTDTQYF	TGTGCCAGCGGGGGGGGCCTGAGCACAGATACGCAGTATTTT
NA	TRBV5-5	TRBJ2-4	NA	CASSLWDLPGNIQYF	TGTGCCAGCAGCTTGTGGGACCTACCTGGGAACATTCAGTACTTC
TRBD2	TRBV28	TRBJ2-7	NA	CASSSGTKVNYF	TGTGCCAGCAGCTCCGGGACTAAGGTTAATTACTTC
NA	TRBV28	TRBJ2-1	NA	CASSLFQTREQFF	TGTGCCAGCAGTTTATTCCAAACTCGGGAGCAGTTCTTC
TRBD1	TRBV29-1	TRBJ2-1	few	CSVVSGQAWKNEQFF	TGCAGCGTTGTGTCTGGACAGGCATGGAAAAATGAGCAGTTCTTC
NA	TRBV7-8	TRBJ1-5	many	CASSLAGDQPQHF	TGTGCCAGCAGCTTAGCTGGGGATCAGCCCCAGCATTTT
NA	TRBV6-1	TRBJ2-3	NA	CASTDHSTDTQYF	TGTGCCAGCACCGACCACAGCACAGATACGCAGTATTTT
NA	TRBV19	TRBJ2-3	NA	CASIPPGTADTDTQYF	TGTGCCAGTATTCCCCCCGGGACCGCTGACACAGATACGCAGTATTTT
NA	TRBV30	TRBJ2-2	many	CAWTLTANTGELFF	TGTGCCTGGACATTAACGGCGAACACCGGGGAGCTGTTTTTT
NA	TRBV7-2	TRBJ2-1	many	CASSLSQGNEQFF	TGTGCCAGCAGCTTAAGTCAAGGAAATGAGCAGTTCTTC
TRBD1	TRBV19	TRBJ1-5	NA	CASSSPRQGAKVPQHF	TGTGCCAGTAGTAGCCCTCGACAGGGGGCTAAGGTCCCCCAGCATTTT
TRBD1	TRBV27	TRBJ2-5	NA	CASSIVPRDRGQETQYF	TGTGCCAGCAGCATAGTCCCCCGGGACAGGGGTCAAGAGACCCAGTACTTC
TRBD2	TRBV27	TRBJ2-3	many	CASRPTSGRPDTQYF	TGTGCCAGCAGGCCCACTAGCGGGAGGCCAGATACGCAGTATTTT
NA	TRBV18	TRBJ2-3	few	CASSPRTVSRTDTQYF	TGTGCCAGCTCACCACGGACTGTCTCACGCACAGATACGCAGTATTTT